This is a list of T cell receptor beta chains from one sample in a study of radiotherapy plus CTLA-4 blockade in lung cancer. TCRdb's copy holds only in-frame clones and misses some; the assay was immunoSEQ multiplex PCR. The table includes about 62,000 clones, more than 70% detected once. The sample consisted of peripheral blood, taken from a patient treated with radiotherapy plus ipilimumab. All receptors derive from a human donor with non-small cell lung cancer who had a complete response to radiotherapy plus ipilimumab. Each CDR3 is given with its conserved first and last residue. D genes are given only for firm matches. The size entry is marked missing in some rows and otherwise reads once, few, many or a size class.

clone size: -; D gene: TRBD1; J gene: TRBJ2-2; V gene: TRBV6-5; CDR3 DNA: TGTGCCAGCAGTCGACAGGGGGCCGGCACCGGGGAGCTGTTTTTT; CDR3 protein: CASSRQGAGTGELFF
clone size: -; D gene: TRBD1; J gene: TRBJ1-1; V gene: TRBV7-8; CDR3 DNA: TGTGCCAGCAGCGGACAGGGTCTAACTGAAGCTTTCTTT; CDR3 protein: CASSGQGLTEAFF
clone size: -; D gene: -; J gene: TRBJ2-3; V gene: TRBV4-1; CDR3 DNA: TGCGCCAGCAGCCAAGTATTAGATACGCAGTATTTT; CDR3 protein: CASSQVLDTQYF
clone size: -; D gene: TRBD1; J gene: TRBJ2-1; V gene: TRBV6-6; CDR3 DNA: TGTGCCAGCAGGATACAAACAGGGGGCTCTGAGCAGTTCTTC; CDR3 protein: CASRIQTGGSEQFF
clone size: -; D gene: -; J gene: TRBJ1-5; V gene: TRBV7-2; CDR3 DNA: TGTGCCAGCAGCTTTTCGGGGGGCGCCTATAGCAATCAGCCCCAGCATTTT; CDR3 protein: CASSFSGGAYSNQPQHF
clone size: -; D gene: -; J gene: TRBJ2-7; V gene: TRBV4-1; CDR3 DNA: TGCGCCAGCCGGGGACTCGGGCGAGCAAGGGCCTACGAGCAGTACTTC; CDR3 protein: CASRGLGRARAYEQYF
clone size: once; D gene: -; J gene: TRBJ1-2; V gene: TRBV6-5; CDR3 DNA: TGTGCCAGCAGTTTATCGGGGGGCGCGTCTAACTATGGCTACACCTTC; CDR3 protein: CASSLSGGASNYGYTF
clone size: -; D gene: -; J gene: TRBJ1-6; V gene: TRBV27; CDR3 DNA: TGTGCCAGCAGTGCGGACAGCCGATCCGCTTTTAATTCACCCCTCCACTTT; CDR3 protein: CASSADSRSAFNSPLHF
clone size: -; D gene: TRBD2; J gene: TRBJ2-3; V gene: TRBV5-8; CDR3 DNA: TGTGCCAGCAGCTTAACAGCGGGGGGGGCAGATACGCAGTATTTT; CDR3 protein: CASSLTAGGADTQYF
clone size: -; D gene: -; J gene: TRBJ1-1; V gene: TRBV29-1; CDR3 DNA: TGCAGCGTTAGAAGACAGAACACTGAAGCTTTCTTT; CDR3 protein: CSVRRQNTEAFF
clone size: -; D gene: -; J gene: TRBJ2-1; V gene: TRBV19; CDR3 DNA: TGTGCCACCCGGGGGTCCAATGAGCAGTTCTTC; CDR3 protein: CATRGSNEQFF
clone size: few; D gene: TRBD1; J gene: TRBJ2-7; V gene: TRBV5-8; CDR3 DNA: TGTGCCAGCAGCTTAAAAGTCGCCCAAAGGGGGCTCTTGAACGAGCAGTACTTC; CDR3 protein: CASSLKVAQRGLLNEQYF
clone size: -; D gene: TRBD1; J gene: TRBJ1-5; V gene: TRBV7-2; CDR3 DNA: TGTGCCAGCAGCTTCAGGGGGAATCAGCCCCAGCATTTT; CDR3 protein: CASSFRGNQPQHF
clone size: -; D gene: -; J gene: TRBJ2-7; V gene: TRBV19; CDR3 DNA: TGTGCCAGTAGTATCGAACTCGCCTACGAGCAGTACTTC; CDR3 protein: CASSIELAYEQYF
clone size: -; D gene: -; J gene: TRBJ1-5; V gene: TRBV7-8; CDR3 DNA: TGTGCCAGCAGCATAGGATCAGGGGTGGGAAATCAGCCCCAGCATTTT; CDR3 protein: CASSIGSGVGNQPQHF
clone size: -; D gene: -; J gene: TRBJ2-3; V gene: TRBV4-3; CDR3 DNA: TGCGCCAGCAGCCAAGGATGGAGGGGTGCGAGGTCAAATACGCAGTATTTT; CDR3 protein: CASSQGWRGARSNTQYF
clone size: -; D gene: -; J gene: TRBJ2-7; V gene: TRBV29-1; CDR3 DNA: TGCAGCGTTGAAGACTCCGCCGGTTGGGAGCAGTACTTC; CDR3 protein: CSVEDSAGWEQYF
clone size: -; D gene: -; J gene: TRBJ1-1; V gene: TRBV7-8; CDR3 DNA: TGTGCCAGCAGCCCCCGAGGAAGGGGATCAGCTTTCTTT; CDR3 protein: CASSPRGRGSAFF
clone size: -; D gene: -; J gene: TRBJ1-2; V gene: TRBV25-1; CDR3 DNA: TGTGCCAGCAGTGGGGGAACAGGGTTGAATAGTCGCTACACCTTC; CDR3 protein: CASSGGTGLNSRYTF
clone size: -; D gene: -; J gene: TRBJ1-5; V gene: TRBV28; CDR3 DNA: TGTGCCAGCAGTTTAAAACAGAGTAGTGGTTATAGCAATCAGCCCCAGCATTTT; CDR3 protein: CASSLKQSSGYSNQPQHF
clone size: -; D gene: TRBD1; J gene: TRBJ1-4; V gene: TRBV9; CDR3 DNA: TGTGCCAGCAGCGTTGGACAGGTGAATGAAAAACTGTTTTTT; CDR3 protein: CASSVGQVNEKLFF
clone size: -; D gene: -; J gene: TRBJ1-4; V gene: TRBV2; CDR3 DNA: TGTGCCAGCAGTGAAGCGCTAACAGGGTTTGTGGATGAAAAACTGTTTTTT; CDR3 protein: CASSEALTGFVDEKLFF
clone size: -; D gene: TRBD2; J gene: TRBJ2-2; V gene: TRBV28; CDR3 DNA: TGTGCCAGCACCTCCGGGACTAGCGGTTGGGGGGAGCTGTTTTTT; CDR3 protein: CASTSGTSGWGELFF
clone size: -; D gene: TRBD2; J gene: TRBJ2-7; V gene: TRBV6-6; CDR3 DNA: TGTGCCAGCAGGACGGGACTAGCAATCTACGAGCAGTACTTC; CDR3 protein: CASRTGLAIYEQYF
clone size: -; D gene: TRBD1; J gene: TRBJ1-1; V gene: TRBV6-5; CDR3 DNA: TGTGCCAGCAGACCCGACAGGGGTCTGAACACTGAAGCTTTCTTT; CDR3 protein: CASRPDRGLNTEAFF
clone size: few; D gene: -; J gene: TRBJ1-5; V gene: TRBV7-9; CDR3 DNA: TGTGCCAGCAGCTTATCGGGGGGGGGTGGCAATCAGCCCCAGCATTTT; CDR3 protein: CASSLSGGGGNQPQHF
clone size: -; D gene: TRBD1; J gene: TRBJ1-1; V gene: TRBV18; CDR3 DNA: TGTGCCAGCTCGCATGGACAGGGGAACACTGAAGCTTTCTTT; CDR3 protein: CASSHGQGNTEAFF